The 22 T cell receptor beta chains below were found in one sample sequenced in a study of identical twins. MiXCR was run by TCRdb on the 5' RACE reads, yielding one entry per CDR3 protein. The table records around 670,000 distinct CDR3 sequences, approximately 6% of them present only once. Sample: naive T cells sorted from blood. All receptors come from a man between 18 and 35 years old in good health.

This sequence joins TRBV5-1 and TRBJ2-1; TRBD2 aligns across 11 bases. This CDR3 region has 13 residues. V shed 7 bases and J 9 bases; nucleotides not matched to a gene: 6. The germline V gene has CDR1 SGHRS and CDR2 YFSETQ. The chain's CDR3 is CASWTSGWGEQFF. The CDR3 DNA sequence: TGCGCCAGCTGGACTAGCGGGTGGGGTGAGCAGTTCTTC.

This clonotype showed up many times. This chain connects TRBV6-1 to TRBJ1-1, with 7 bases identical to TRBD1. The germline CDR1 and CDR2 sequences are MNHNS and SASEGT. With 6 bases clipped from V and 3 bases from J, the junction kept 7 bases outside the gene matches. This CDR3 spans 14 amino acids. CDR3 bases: TGTGCCAGCAGACCCGACAGGGCCGACACTGAAGCTTTCTTT. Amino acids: CASRPDRADTEAFF.

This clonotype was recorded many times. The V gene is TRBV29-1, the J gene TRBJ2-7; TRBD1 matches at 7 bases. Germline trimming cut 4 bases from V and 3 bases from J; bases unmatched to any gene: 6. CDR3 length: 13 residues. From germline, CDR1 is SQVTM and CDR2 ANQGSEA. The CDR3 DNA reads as TGCAGCGTTGGGGGGACAGAGAACTACGAGCAGTACTTC. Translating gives CSVGGTENYEQYF.

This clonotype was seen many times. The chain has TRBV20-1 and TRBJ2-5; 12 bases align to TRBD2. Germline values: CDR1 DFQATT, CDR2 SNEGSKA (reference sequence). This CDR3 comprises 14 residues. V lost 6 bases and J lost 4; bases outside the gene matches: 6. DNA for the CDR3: TGCAGTGCCCCGACTAGCGGGAGACGAGAGACCCAGTACTTC. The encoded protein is CSAPTSGRRETQYF.

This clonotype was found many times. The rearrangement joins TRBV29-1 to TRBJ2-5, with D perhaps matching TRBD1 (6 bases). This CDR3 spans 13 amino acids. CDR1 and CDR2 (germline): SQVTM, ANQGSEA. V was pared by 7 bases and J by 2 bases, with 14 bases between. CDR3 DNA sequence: TGCAGCGAACACAGGGTGGGTCAAGAGACCCAGTACTTC. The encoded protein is CSEHRVGQETQYF.

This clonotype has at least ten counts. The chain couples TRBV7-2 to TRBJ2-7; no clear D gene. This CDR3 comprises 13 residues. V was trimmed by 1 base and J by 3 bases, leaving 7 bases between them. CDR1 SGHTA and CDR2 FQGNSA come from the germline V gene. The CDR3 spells CASSLGDDYEQYF. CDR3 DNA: TGTGCCAGCAGCTTAGGAGACGACTACGAGCAGTACTTC.

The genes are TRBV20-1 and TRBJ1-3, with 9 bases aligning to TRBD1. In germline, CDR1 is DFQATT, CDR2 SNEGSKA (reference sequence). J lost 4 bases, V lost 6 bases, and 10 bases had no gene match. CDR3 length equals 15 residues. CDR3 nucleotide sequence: TGCAGTGCAACCCAGAACAGGGGGCCAGGAAACACCATATATTTT. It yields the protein CSATQNRGPGNTIYF.

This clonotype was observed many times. The CDR3 DNA follows: TGCGCCAGCAGCCAGGCCGCGGACTTCTACAATGAGCAGTTCTTC. This sequence encodes CASSQAADFYNEQFF. The genes are TRBV4-1 and TRBJ2-1, with D possibly being TRBD2 (5 bases). Trimming shortened V by 3 bases and J by 3 bases, and 12 bases separated the two germline ends. This CDR3 spans 15 amino acids. The V gene's germline CDR1 is MGHRA and CDR2 YSYEKL.

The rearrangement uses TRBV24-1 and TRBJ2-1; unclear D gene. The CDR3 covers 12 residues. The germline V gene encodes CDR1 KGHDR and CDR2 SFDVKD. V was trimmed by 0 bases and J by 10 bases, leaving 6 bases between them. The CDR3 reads CATSDLHREQFF. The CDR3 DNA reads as TGTGCCACCAGTGATTTGCACCGGGAGCAGTTCTTC.

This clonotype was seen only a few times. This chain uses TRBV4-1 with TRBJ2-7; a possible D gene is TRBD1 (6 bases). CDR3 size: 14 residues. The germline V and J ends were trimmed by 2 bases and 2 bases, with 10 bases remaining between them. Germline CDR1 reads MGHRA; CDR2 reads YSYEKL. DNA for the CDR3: TGCGCCAGCAGCCAATTCGAGGGGGCCTACGAGCAGTACGTC. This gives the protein CASSQFEGAYEQYV.

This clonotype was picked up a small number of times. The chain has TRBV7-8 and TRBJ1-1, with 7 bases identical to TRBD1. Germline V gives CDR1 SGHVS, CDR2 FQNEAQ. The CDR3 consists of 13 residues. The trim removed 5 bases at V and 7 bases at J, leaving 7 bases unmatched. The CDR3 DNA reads TGTGCCAGCAGCCCAGGGGGGCTGGTTGAAGCTTTCTTT. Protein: CASSPGGLVEAFF.

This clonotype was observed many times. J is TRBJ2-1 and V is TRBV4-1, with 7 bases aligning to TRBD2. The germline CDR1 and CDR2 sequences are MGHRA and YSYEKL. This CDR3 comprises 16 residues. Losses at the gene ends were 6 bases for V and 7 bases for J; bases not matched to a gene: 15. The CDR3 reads CASRGVGTTMGNEQFF. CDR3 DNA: TGCGCCAGCAGGGGAGTCGGGACTACCATGGGGAATGAGCAGTTCTTC.

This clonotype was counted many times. The CDR3 region has the DNA TGTGCCAGCAGTTTATGGGAACTAGCGGGTCGCACAGATACGCAGTATTTT. It specifies CASSLWELAGRTDTQYF. The rearrangement uses TRBV12-3 or TRBV12-4 and TRBJ2-3, with 9 bases identical to TRBD2. The CDR3 is 17 residues long. Trimming cost V 2 bases and J 1 base; bases outside gene matches: 7.

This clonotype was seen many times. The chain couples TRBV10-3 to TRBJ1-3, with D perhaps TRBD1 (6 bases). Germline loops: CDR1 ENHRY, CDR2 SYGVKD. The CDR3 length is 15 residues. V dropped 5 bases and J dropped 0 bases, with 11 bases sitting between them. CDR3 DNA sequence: TGTGCCATCAGTCCCAGGGACATCTCTGGAAACACCATATATTTT. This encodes CAISPRDISGNTIYF.

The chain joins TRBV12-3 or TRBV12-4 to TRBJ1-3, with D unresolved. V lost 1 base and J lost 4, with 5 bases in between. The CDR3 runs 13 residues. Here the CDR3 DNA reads TGTGCCAGCAGTTTAGGGACCGGAAACACCATATATTTT. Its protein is CASSLGTGNTIYF.

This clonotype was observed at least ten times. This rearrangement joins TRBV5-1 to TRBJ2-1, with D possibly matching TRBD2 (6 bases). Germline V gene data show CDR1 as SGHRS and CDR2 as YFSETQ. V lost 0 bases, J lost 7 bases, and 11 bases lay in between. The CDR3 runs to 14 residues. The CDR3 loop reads CASSLAGVDNEQFF. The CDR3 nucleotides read TGCGCCAGCAGCTTGGCGGGAGTAGATAATGAGCAGTTCTTC.

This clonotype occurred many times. The CDR3 sequence: CASSQETGKAFF. The CDR3 nucleotides are TGTGCCAGCAGCCAAGAAACAGGGAAAGCTTTCTTT. The chain recombines TRBV3-1 with TRBJ1-1, with D possibly being TRBD1 (6 bases). Germline V lookup: CDR1 LGHDT, CDR2 YNNKEL (reference sequence). V shed 0 bases and J shed 9 bases, with 8 bases lying between them. This CDR3 is built from 12 residues. The whole variable domain, remainder taken from reference TRBV3-1 and TRBJ1-1, is DTAVSQTPKYLVTQMGNDKSIKCEQNLGHDTMYWYKQDSKKFLKIMFSYNNKELIINETVPNRFSPKSPDKAHLNLHINSLELGDSAVYFCASSQETGKAFFGQGTRLTVV.

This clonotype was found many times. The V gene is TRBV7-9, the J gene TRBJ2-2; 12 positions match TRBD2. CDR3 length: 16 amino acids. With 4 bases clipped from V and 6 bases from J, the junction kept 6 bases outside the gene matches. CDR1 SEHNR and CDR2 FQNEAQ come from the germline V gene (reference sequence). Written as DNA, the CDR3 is TGTGCCAGCAGCTCGCGGACTAGCGGGATGCCCGGGGAGCTGTTTTTT. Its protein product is CASSSRTSGMPGELFF.

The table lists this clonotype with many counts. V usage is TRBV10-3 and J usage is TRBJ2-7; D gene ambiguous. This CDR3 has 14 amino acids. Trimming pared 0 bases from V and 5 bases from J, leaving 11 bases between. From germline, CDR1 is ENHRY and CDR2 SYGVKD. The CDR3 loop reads CAISESSRLDEQYF. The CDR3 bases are TGTGCCATCAGTGAGTCCTCGAGGCTAGACGAGCAGTACTTC.

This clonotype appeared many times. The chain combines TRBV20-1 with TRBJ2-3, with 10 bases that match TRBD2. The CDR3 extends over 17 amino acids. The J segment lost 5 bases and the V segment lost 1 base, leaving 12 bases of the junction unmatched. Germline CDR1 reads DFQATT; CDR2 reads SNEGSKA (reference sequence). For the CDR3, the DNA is TGCAGTGCTAGAGGGCAACTTAGAGCGGGAGGGCAAGATACGCAGTATTTT. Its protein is CSARGQLRAGGQDTQYF.

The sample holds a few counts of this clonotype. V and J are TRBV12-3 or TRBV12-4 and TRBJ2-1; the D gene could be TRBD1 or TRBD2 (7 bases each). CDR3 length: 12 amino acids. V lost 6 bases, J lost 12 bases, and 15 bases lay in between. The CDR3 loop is CASSYRGGGQFF. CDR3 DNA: TGTGCCAGCAGCTACAGGGGCGGGGGGCAGTTCTTC.

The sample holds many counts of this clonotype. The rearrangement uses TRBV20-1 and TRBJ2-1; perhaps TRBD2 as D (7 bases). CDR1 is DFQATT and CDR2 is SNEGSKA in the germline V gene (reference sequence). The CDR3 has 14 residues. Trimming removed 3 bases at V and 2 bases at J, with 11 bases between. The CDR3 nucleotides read TGCAGTGCTAGTGAGGGGGGGCCCTACAATGAGCAGTTCTTC. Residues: CSASEGGPYNEQFF.